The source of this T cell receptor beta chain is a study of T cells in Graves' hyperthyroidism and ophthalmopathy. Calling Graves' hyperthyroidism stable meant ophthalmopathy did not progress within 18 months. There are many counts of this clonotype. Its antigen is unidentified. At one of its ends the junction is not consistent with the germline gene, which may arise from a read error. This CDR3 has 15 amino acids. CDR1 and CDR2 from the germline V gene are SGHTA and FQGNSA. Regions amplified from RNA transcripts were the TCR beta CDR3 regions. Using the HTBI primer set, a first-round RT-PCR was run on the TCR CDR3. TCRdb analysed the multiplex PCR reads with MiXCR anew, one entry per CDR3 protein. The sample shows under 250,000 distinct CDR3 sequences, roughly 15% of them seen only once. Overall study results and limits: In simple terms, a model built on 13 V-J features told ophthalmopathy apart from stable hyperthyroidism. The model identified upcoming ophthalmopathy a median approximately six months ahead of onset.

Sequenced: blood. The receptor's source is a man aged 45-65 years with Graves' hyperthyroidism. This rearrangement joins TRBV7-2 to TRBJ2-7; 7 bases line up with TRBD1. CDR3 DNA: TGTGCCAGCAGCCTAGCCGGGACAGTGTTTTTAGAGCAGTACTTC. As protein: CASSLAGTVFLEQYF.